This T cell receptor beta chain was sequenced during a study of T cells in Graves' hyperthyroidism and ophthalmopathy. The CDR3 has 15 amino acids. In germline, CDR1 is MNHNS, CDR2 SASEGT. Between the trimmed V and J ends, which lost 6 bases and 1 base, there was a span of 13 bases. Regions amplified from RNA transcripts were the TCR beta CDR3 regions. The HTBI primer set was used in a first-round RT-PCR of the TCR CDR3. One entry per CDR3 protein, called by TCRdb with MiXCR from the multiplex PCR reads. Of about 550,000 distinct CDR3 sequences in the sample, more than 20% were seen once. Approximately 10 ml of fresh peripheral blood supplied the PBMCs. This clonotype was counted ten times or more.

The sequence was collected from a young man with Graves' hyperthyroidism. The chain uses TRBV6-1 and TRBJ1-5; D gene uncertain. Input material: blood. The CDR3 DNA follows: TGTGCCAGCAGCCCATTTGCGGGGAGCAATCAGCCCCAGCATTTT. This translates into CASSPFAGSNQPQHF.